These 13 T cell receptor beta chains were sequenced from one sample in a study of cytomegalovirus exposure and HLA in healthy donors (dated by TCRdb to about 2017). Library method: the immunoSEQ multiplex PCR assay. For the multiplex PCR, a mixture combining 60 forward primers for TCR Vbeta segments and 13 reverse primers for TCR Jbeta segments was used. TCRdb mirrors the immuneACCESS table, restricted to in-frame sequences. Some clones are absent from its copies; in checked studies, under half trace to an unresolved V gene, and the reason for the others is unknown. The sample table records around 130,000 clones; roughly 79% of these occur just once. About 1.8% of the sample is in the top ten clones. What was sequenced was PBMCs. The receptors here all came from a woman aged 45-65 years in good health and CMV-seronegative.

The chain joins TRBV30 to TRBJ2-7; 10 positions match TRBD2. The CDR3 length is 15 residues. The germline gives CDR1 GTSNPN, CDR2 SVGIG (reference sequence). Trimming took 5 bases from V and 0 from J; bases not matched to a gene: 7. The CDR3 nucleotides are TGTGCCTGGGATGCAGCGGGAGGGCCCTCCTACGAGCAGTACTTC. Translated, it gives CAWDAAGGPSYEQYF.

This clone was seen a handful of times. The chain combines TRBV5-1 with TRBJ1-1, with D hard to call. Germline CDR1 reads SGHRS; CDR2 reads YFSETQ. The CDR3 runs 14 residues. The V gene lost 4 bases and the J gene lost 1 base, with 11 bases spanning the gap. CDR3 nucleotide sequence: TGCGCCAGCAGCCCCGCGGATGGGAACACTGAAGCTTTCTTT. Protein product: CASSPADGNTEAFF.

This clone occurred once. In DNA, the CDR3 is TGTGCCAGCAGCGTGAGCGATAATGAGCAGTTCTTC. This codes for CASSVSDNEQFF. The V call is TRBV6-6, the J call TRBJ2-1; D is unresolved. The CDR3 sequence is 12 residues long. Trimming cost V 6 bases and J 7 bases, with 10 bases left between them. Germline V gene data show CDR1 as MNHNY and CDR2 as SVGAGI (reference sequence).

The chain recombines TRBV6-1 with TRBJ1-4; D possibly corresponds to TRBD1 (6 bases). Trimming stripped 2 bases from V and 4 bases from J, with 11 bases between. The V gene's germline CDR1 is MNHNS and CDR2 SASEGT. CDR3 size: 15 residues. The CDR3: CASSETRQVNEKLFF. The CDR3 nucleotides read TGTGCCAGCAGTGAAACGCGACAGGTTAATGAAAAACTGTTTTTT.

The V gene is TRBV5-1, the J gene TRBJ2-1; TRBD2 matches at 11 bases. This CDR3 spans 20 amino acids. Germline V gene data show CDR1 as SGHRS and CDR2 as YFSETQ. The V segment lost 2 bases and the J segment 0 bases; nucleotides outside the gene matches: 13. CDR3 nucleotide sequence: TGCGCCAGCAGCTTCAATAGCGGGAGGGCCCTGATAAGCTCCTACAATGAGCAGTTCTTC. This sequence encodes CASSFNSGRALISSYNEQFF.

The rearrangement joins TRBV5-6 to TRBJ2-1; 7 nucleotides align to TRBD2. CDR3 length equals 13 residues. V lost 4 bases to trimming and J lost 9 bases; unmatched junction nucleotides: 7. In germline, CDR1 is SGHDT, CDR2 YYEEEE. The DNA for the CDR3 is TGTGCCAGCAGCAAAACTAGCGTCCGTGAGCAGTTCTTC. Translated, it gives CASSKTSVREQFF.

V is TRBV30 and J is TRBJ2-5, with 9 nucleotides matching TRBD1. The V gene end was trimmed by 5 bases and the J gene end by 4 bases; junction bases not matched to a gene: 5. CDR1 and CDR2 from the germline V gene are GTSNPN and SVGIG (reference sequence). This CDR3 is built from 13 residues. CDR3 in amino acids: CAWGTGLRETQYF. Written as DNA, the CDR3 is TGTGCCTGGGGGACAGGGTTAAGAGAGACCCAGTACTTC.

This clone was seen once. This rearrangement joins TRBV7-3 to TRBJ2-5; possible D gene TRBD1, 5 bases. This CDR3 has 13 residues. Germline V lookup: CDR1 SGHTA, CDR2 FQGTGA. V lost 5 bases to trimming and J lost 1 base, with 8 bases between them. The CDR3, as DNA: TGTGCCAGCAGCCCAGGGCCCCAAGAGACCCAGTACTTC. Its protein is CASSPGPQETQYF.

The CDR3 DNA is TGTGCCAGTAGTATACTCCGGACTAGCGGGAGAAGTGAGCAGTTCTTC. This translates into CASSILRTSGRSEQFF. The rearrangement uses TRBV19 and TRBJ2-1; 13 bases agree with TRBD2. Trimming removed 2 bases from V and 9 bases from J; junction bases left unmatched: 7. CDR1 is LNHDA and CDR2 is SQIVND in the germline V gene (reference sequence). CDR3 size: 16 residues.

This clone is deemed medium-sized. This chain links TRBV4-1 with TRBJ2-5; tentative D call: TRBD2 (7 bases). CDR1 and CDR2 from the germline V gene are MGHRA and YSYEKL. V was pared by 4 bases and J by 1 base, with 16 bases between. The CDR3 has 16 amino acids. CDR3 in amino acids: CASSPPEGEGQETQYF. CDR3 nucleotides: TGCGCCAGCAGCCCGCCAGAGGGGGAGGGCCAAGAGACCCAGTACTTC.

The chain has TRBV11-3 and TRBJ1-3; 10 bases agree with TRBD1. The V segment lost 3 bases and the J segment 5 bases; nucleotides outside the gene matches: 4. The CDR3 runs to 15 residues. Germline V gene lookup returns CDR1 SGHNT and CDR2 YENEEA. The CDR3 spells CASSFGQGGRNTIYF. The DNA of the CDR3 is TGTGCCAGCAGCTTTGGACAGGGGGGTCGAAACACCATATATTTT. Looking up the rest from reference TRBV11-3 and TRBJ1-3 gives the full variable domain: EAGVVQSPRYKIIEKKQPVAFWCNPISGHNTLYWYLQNLGQGPELLIRYENEEAVDDSQLPKDRFSAERLKGVDSTLKIQPAELGDSAVYLCASSFGQGGRNTIYFGEGSWLTVV.

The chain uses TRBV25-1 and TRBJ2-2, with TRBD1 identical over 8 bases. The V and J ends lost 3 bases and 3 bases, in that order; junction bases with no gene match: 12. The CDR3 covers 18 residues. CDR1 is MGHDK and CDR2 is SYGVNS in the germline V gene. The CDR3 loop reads CASSEDRVYRGDTGELFF. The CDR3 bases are TGTGCCAGCAGTGAGGACAGGGTATATCGTGGGGACACCGGGGAGCTGTTTTTT. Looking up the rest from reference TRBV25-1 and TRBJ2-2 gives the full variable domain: EADIYQTPRYLVIGTGKKITLECSQTMGHDKMYWYQQDPGMELHLIHYSYGVNSTEKGDLSSESTVSRIRTEHFPLTLESARPSHTSQYLCASSEDRVYRGDTGELFFGEGSRLTVL.

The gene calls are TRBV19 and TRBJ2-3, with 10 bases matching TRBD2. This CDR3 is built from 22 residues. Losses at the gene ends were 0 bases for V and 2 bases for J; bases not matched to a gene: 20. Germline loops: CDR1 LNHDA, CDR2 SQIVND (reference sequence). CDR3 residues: CASSIDPLPTSGHSLDTDTQYF. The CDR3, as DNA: TGTGCCAGTAGTATAGATCCGCTCCCGACTAGCGGGCATTCATTGGACACAGATACGCAGTATTTT.